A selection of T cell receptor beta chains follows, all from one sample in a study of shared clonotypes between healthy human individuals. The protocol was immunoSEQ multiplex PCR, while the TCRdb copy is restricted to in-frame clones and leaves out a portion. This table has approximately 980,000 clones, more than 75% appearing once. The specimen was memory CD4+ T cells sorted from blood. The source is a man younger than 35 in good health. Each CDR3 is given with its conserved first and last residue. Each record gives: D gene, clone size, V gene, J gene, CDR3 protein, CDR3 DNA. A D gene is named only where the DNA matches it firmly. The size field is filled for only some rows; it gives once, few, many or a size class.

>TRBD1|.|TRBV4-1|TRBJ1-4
CASSRPGQGEKLFF
TGCGCCAGCAGCCGTCCGGGACAGGGCGAAAAACTGTTTTTT
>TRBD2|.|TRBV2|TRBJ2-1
CASKPLAGRGEQFF
TGTGCCAGCAAACCCCTAGCGGGACGCGGTGAGCAGTTCTTC
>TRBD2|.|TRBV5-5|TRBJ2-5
CASSLAWTSLETQYF
TGTGCCAGCAGCTTGGCCTGGACTAGTTTAGAGACCCAGTACTTC
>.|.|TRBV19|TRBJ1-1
CASSIVRLRTVQTTPNTEAFF
TGTGCCAGTAGTATTGTAAGGTTAAGGACAGTCCAGACAACGCCTAACACTGAAGCTTTCTTT
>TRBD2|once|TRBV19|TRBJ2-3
CASSPRGGYTDTQYF
TGTGCCAGTAGTCCCCGCGGGGGGTATACTGATACGCAGTATTTT
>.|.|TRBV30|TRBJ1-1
CAWRAGNWAEAFF
TGTGCCTGGAGGGCAGGGAATTGGGCTGAAGCTTTCTTT
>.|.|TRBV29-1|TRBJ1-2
CSVSHRDGYTF
TGCAGCGTTTCCCACAGGGACGGCTACACCTTC
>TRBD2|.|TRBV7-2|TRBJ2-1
CASSYKTSGGAAEQFF
TGTGCCAGCAGCTATAAGACTAGCGGGGGGGCCGCTGAGCAGTTCTTC
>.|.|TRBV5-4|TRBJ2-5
CASSWGGVGEETQYF
TGTGCCAGCAGCTGGGGCGGGGTAGGAGAAGAGACCCAGTACTTC
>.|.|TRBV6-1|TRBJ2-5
CASSAMREWETQYF
TGTGCCAGCAGTGCCATGAGGGAATGGGAGACCCAGTACTTC
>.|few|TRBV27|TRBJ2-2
CASSSGTGELFF
TGTGCCAGCAGTAGCGGAACCGGGGAGCTGTTTTTT
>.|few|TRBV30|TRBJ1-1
CAWSRVEAFF
TGTGCCTGGAGTAGGGTTGAAGCTTTCTTT
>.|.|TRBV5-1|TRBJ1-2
CASSVEQGNYGYTF
TGCGCCAGCAGCGTGGAACAGGGTAACTATGGCTACACCTTC
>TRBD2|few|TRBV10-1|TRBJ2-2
CASPGLAGVITNTGELFF
TGCGCCAGCCCGGGACTAGCGGGAGTAATTACGAACACCGGGGAGCTGTTTTTT
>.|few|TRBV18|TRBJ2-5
CASSPKAGKETQYF
TGTGCCAGCTCACCAAAGGCAGGGAAAGAGACCCAGTACTTC
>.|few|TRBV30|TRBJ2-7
CAWSVRLFEQYF
TGTGCCTGGAGCGTTAGACTGTTCGAGCAGTACTTC
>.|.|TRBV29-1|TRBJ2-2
CSGKQGTGELFF
TGCAGCGGGAAACAGGGAACCGGGGAGCTGTTTTTT
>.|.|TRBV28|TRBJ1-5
CASRGQVLNSNQPQHF
TGTGCCAGCAGAGGGCAGGTACTCAATAGCAATCAGCCCCAGCATTTT
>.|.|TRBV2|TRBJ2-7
CASSVGLNYEQYF
TGTGCCAGCAGTGTAGGCCTCAACTACGAGCAGTACTTC
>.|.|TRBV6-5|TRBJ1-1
CASSYSGGDEAFF
TGTGCCAGCAGTTACTCGGGCGGGGATGAAGCTTTCTTT